These 14 T cell receptor beta chains came from one sample sequenced in a study of cytomegalovirus exposure and HLA in healthy donors. Vbeta (60) and Jbeta (13) primers were used in the PCR. TCRdb's copy holds only in-frame clones and misses some; the assay was immunoSEQ multiplex PCR. The sample carries 150,000 to 200,000 clones, 70% to 80% recorded once. Sequences were obtained from PBMCs. The receptors shown here come from a woman aged 50 to 60 in good health and CMV-seronegative.

This clone occurred a few times. The J gene is TRBJ1-1, the V gene TRBV6-6, with 8 bases fitting TRBD1. With V trimmed by 10 bases and J by 1 base, 5 bases remained unmatched. The CDR3 is 13 residues long. Germline assignment: CDR1 MNHNY and CDR2 SVGAGI (reference sequence). The CDR3 bases are TGTGCCACGCCGGGACAGGAGAACACTGAAGCTTTCTTT. Protein: CATPGQENTEAFF.

The J gene is TRBJ1-5, the V gene TRBV27, with TRBD1 identical over 10 bases. The germline V gene encodes CDR1 MNHEY and CDR2 SMNVEV (reference sequence). With 6 bases clipped from V and 4 bases from J, the junction kept 3 bases outside the gene matches. This CDR3 is 14 amino acids long. In DNA, the CDR3 is TGTGCCAGCAGGCAGGACAGGGGGAATCAGCCCCAGCATTTT. Amino acids: CASRQDRGNQPQHF.

The rearrangement joins TRBV5-1 to TRBJ2-1; possible D gene TRBD1, 7 bases. CDR1 is SGHRS, CDR2 YFSETQ, per germline. The CDR3 is made up of 14 amino acids. Trimming pared 2 bases from V and 6 bases from J, leaving 12 bases between. CDR3 protein: CASSFAGGTNEQFF. In DNA form, the CDR3 reads TGCGCCAGCAGCTTTGCAGGGGGGACCAATGAGCAGTTCTTC.

The V gene is TRBV10-3, the J gene TRBJ2-3; 11 nucleotides agree with TRBD2. There are 16 residues in the CDR3. V gave up 8 bases and J gave up 7 bases; unmatched junction bases: 14. Germline assignment: CDR1 ENHRY and CDR2 SYGVKD. The CDR3 DNA reads TGTGCCATCGGAAACCGATTTAGCGGGGGGGCCTATACGCAGTATTTT. It encodes CAIGNRFSGGAYTQYF.

The chain carries TRBV19 and TRBJ2-2, with 8 nucleotides matching TRBD2. V shed 10 bases, J shed 0 bases, and the junction held 4 bases outside the gene matches. CDR3 length: 14 residues. CDR1 and CDR2 (germline): LNHDA, SQIVND (reference sequence). CDR3 DNA sequence: TGTGCCACCCGGGGGGGGCCGAACACCGGGGAGCTGTTTTTT. It codes for CATRGGPNTGELFF.

J is TRBJ2-5 and V is TRBV5-6; the D gene is possibly TRBD1 (6 bases). The CDR3 extends over 14 amino acids. Germline-derived CDR1 and CDR2 are SGHDT and YYEEEE. V was pared by 5 bases and J by 4 bases, with 15 bases between. The chain's CDR3 is CASRRTAMAETQYF. As DNA, the CDR3 is TGTGCCAGCAGACGGACAGCGATGGCAGAGACCCAGTACTTC.

This clone has only a few counts. This chain joins TRBV28 and TRBJ2-5, with 12 bases fitting TRBD2. This CDR3 spans 15 amino acids. Germline CDR1 is MDHEN and CDR2 is SYDVKM. V lost 5 bases, J lost 5 bases, and 6 bases stayed unmatched. The CDR3 loop reads CASSQLAGGGETQYF. The DNA of the CDR3 is TGTGCCAGCAGTCAACTAGCGGGAGGAGGGGAGACCCAGTACTTC.

The genes are TRBV6-5 and TRBJ2-7; the match to TRBD2 covers 9 bases. CDR1 and CDR2 (germline): MNHEY, SVGAGI. This CDR3 has 15 amino acids. With 2 bases clipped from V and 6 bases from J, the junction kept 8 bases outside the gene matches. The CDR3 DNA is TGTGCCAGCAGTTACGGCGGGAGGGCCACGGGCGAGCAGTACTTC. The encoded protein is CASSYGGRATGEQYF.

The V call is TRBV2, the J call TRBJ1-3, with 7 bases that match TRBD1. Trimming at V came to 9 bases and at J to 2 bases, leaving 7 bases not matched to a gene. The CDR3 has 14 residues. CDR1 SNHLY and CDR2 FYNNEI come from the germline V gene. The CDR3 coding sequence is TGTGCCAGTACAGGGGACATTGCTGGAAACACCATATATTTT. This encodes CASTGDIAGNTIYF.

The chain joins TRBV28 to TRBJ1-1; the match to TRBD1 covers 8 bases. The germline gives CDR1 MDHEN, CDR2 SYDVKM. Trimming took 9 bases from V and 6 from J; bases not matched to a gene: 9. The CDR3 contains 13 residues. The CDR3 nucleotides are TGTGCCAGTGTGACAGGGGCCGCGTCTGAAGCTTTCTTT. It yields the protein CASVTGAASEAFF.

This chain links TRBV28 with TRBJ1-6; D is undetermined. CDR3 length: 14 amino acids. Germline assignment: CDR1 MDHEN and CDR2 SYDVKM. V dropped 7 bases and J dropped 6 bases, with 13 bases sitting between them. The CDR3 DNA reads TGTGCCAGCAAGTTCTTCGGTTCTAATTCACCCCTCCACTTT. Translation: CASKFFGSNSPLHF.

V is TRBV27 and J is TRBJ2-7; 8 nucleotides match TRBD1. Germline V CDR1 and CDR2: MNHEY, SMNVEV (reference sequence). Losses at the gene ends were 4 bases for V and 1 base for J; bases not matched to a gene: 9. This CDR3 has 16 residues. In nucleotides, the CDR3 is TGTGCCAGCAGTTCGACGGACAGGGCCGCTTCCTACGAGCAGTACTTC. Translation: CASSSTDRAASYEQYF.

The rearrangement links TRBV6-6 to TRBJ2-7; 7 bases agree with TRBD2. Trimming removed 6 bases from V and 3 bases from J; junction bases left unmatched: 8. The CDR3 is 14 residues long. CDR1 is MNHNY and CDR2 is SVGAGI in the germline V gene (reference sequence). The CDR3 is CASSTFRGVYEQYF. The CDR3 bases are TGTGCCAGCAGCACCTTCCGGGGGGTCTACGAGCAGTACTTC.

The gene calls are TRBV6-5 and TRBJ2-7; 7 nucleotides agree with TRBD1. CDR1 is MNHEY, CDR2 SVGAGI, per germline. Losses at the gene ends were 7 bases for V and 3 bases for J; bases not matched to a gene: 6. The CDR3 runs 13 residues. The CDR3: CASNQGVSYEQYF. CDR3 nucleotide sequence: TGTGCCAGCAACCAGGGGGTAAGCTACGAGCAGTACTTC.